A selection of T cell receptor beta chains follows, all from one sample in a study of cytomegalovirus exposure and HLA in healthy donors. Generated by immunoSEQ multiplex PCR, the TCRdb table keeps only in-frame clones and is missing some. The sample records 150,000 to 200,000 clones, approximately 77% being singletons. The sequencing sample was made of PBMCs. The receptors stem from a male donor in good health and CMV-seropositive. The CDR3 runs from the conserved cysteine through the conserved F or W. Each record gives: D gene, V gene, clone size, J gene, CDR3 protein, CDR3 DNA. D genes are given only for firm matches. For some rows the clone size is stated as once, few or many, or as a class when expanded; others skip it.

>TRBD1|TRBV7-9|-|TRBJ1-4
CASSLGTGEGKLFF
TGTGCCAGCAGCCTTGGGACAGGGGAAGGGAAACTGTTTTTT
>-|TRBV5-1|-|TRBJ2-5
CASSLGLGAQETQYF
TGCGCCAGCAGCTTGGGATTAGGGGCCCAAGAGACCCAGTACTTC
>TRBD2|TRBV29-1|-|TRBJ2-5
CSVEGTSGDETQYF
TGCAGCGTTGAAGGGACTAGCGGGGACGAGACCCAGTACTTC
>TRBD1|TRBV27|-|TRBJ2-7
CASSLRPGGTGSAEQYF
TGTGCCAGCAGTTTACGACCTGGCGGGACAGGGTCTGCCGAGCAGTACTTC
>TRBD2|TRBV6-5|-|TRBJ2-5
CASSTRAGGETQYF
TGTGCCAGCAGCACCCGGGCGGGGGGGGAGACCCAGTACTTC
>TRBD1|TRBV6-5|-|TRBJ2-3
CASSYPRTGGTDTQYF
TGTGCCAGCAGTTACCCACGGACAGGGGGCACAGATACGCAGTATTTT
>TRBD1|TRBV30|-|TRBJ1-1
CAGGWGQGREAFF
TGTGCCGGGGGTTGGGGACAGGGGAGAGAAGCTTTCTTT
>TRBD2|TRBV28|-|TRBJ2-1
CASISGERYNEQFF
TGTGCCAGCATTAGCGGGGAGAGGTACAATGAGCAGTTCTTC
>TRBD1|TRBV6-1|few|TRBJ1-2
CASNPTGGASGYTF
TGTGCCAGCAATCCGACAGGGGGCGCGTCTGGCTACACCTTC
>-|TRBV27|few|TRBJ2-7
CASSPSEGYEQYF
TGTGCCAGCAGTCCGTCCGAGGGATACGAGCAGTACTTC
>TRBD1|TRBV5-1|once|TRBJ2-7
CASSPDRDRSYEQYF
TGCGCCAGCAGCCCCGATCGGGACAGGAGCTACGAGCAGTACTTC
>TRBD2|TRBV11-2|-|TRBJ2-5
CASSLASGGETQYF
TGTGCCAGCAGCTTAGCTAGCGGCGGAGAGACCCAGTACTTC
>-|TRBV2|-|TRBJ1-3
CASNLVSRGFSGNTIYF
TGTGCCAGCAACCTCGTGTCCAGGGGTTTCTCTGGAAACACCATATATTTT
>-|TRBV6-1|-|TRBJ1-6
CATLTGGNSPLHF
TGTGCCACCCTGACCGGGGGAAATTCACCCCTCCACTTT
>-|TRBV5-1|-|TRBJ2-3
CASSLEGFTDTQYF
TGCGCCAGCAGCTTGGAGGGGTTCACAGATACGCAGTATTTT
>-|TRBV5-4|-|TRBJ1-1
CASRVGGGEAFF
TGTGCCAGCAGAGTCGGGGGGGGTGAAGCTTTCTTT
>-|TRBV27|-|TRBJ1-3
CASSALGSGGNTIYF
TGTGCCAGCAGTGCCTTAGGATCGGGAGGAAACACCATATATTTT
>-|TRBV9|-|TRBJ2-6
CASSVARGGYASGANVLTF
TGTGCCAGCAGCGTAGCTAGGGGGGGTTACGCCTCTGGGGCCAACGTCCTGACTTTC
>-|TRBV10-1|-|TRBJ2-2
CASSGGAGELFF
TGCGCCAGCAGTGGCGGGGCCGGGGAGCTGTTTTTT
>-|TRBV2|-|TRBJ1-1
CASAMLMNTEAFF
TGTGCCAGCGCTATGTTAATGAACACTGAAGCTTTCTTT
>-|TRBV27|-|TRBJ2-3
CASSLLTTRRTDTQYF
TGTGCCAGCAGTTTACTTACGACGCGGCGCACAGATACGCAGTATTTT
>-|TRBV11-2|-|TRBJ1-1
CASSLDLNTEAFF
TGTGCCAGCAGCTTAGACTTGAACACTGAAGCTTTCTTT
>-|TRBV4-2|-|TRBJ1-2
CASSQGQVDNRGYTF
TGTGCCAGCAGCCAAGGCCAGGTAGATAATCGTGGCTACACCTTC
>-|TRBV5-1|-|TRBJ1-5
CASSLGTGNGQPQHF
TGCGCCAGCAGCTTGGGGACGGGAAATGGTCAGCCCCAGCATTTT
>-|TRBV30|-|TRBJ1-5
CAWTPQGIGNQPQHF
TGTGCCTGGACCCCCCAGGGAATTGGCAATCAGCCCCAGCATTTT
>TRBD1|TRBV11-2|-|TRBJ1-6
CASKKGQGNSPLHF
TGTGCCAGCAAGAAGGGACAGGGTAATTCACCCCTCCACTTT
>TRBD1|TRBV9|-|TRBJ2-1
CASSAQGVNEQFF
TGTGCCAGCAGCGCCCAGGGGGTGAATGAGCAGTTCTTC
>-|TRBV7-6|few|TRBJ2-7
CASSLASSYEQYF
TGTGCCAGCAGCTTAGCTAGCTCCTACGAGCAGTACTTC
>-|TRBV6-1|few|TRBJ1-3
CASSESPGNTIYF
TGTGCCAGCAGTGAATCCCCAGGAAACACCATATATTTT
>-|TRBV7-6|-|TRBJ2-3
CASSLARGQSTDTQYF
TGTGCCAGCAGCTTAGCTCGTGGACAAAGCACAGATACGCAGTATTTT
>-|TRBV30|once|TRBJ2-3
CAWSANRELDTQYF
TGTGCCTGGAGTGCAAACAGGGAGTTGGATACGCAGTATTTT
>TRBD1|TRBV30|-|TRBJ1-2
CAWSAGTGPFYGYTF
TGTGCCTGGAGTGCCGGGACAGGACCTTTCTATGGCTACACCTTC
>-|TRBV6-5|-|TRBJ1-2
CASSWAPIHGYTF
TGTGCCAGCAGTTGGGCTCCGATCCATGGCTACACCTTC
>TRBD1|TRBV11-1|-|TRBJ2-7
CASSRQGASYEQYF
TGTGCCAGCAGTCGACAGGGGGCGTCCTACGAGCAGTACTTC
>TRBD1|TRBV5-1|-|TRBJ2-7
CASSFDRVRSYEQYF
TGCGCCAGCAGTTTCGACAGGGTGAGATCCTACGAGCAGTACTTC
>-|TRBV7-9|-|TRBJ2-5
CASSFQGQETQYF
TGTGCCAGCAGCTTCCAGGGGCAAGAGACCCAGTACTTC
>-|TRBV19|few|TRBJ1-1
CASSIGQGLGGAFF
TGTGCCAGTAGTATCGGGCAGGGGCTGGGTGGGGCTTTCTTT
>-|TRBV6-5|-|TRBJ2-5
CASTDSTGETQYF
TGTGCCAGCACCGACTCGACGGGGGAGACCCAGTACTTC
>TRBD2|TRBV4-2|-|TRBJ2-3
CASSQVRSGGRDTQYF
TGTGCCAGCAGCCAAGTAAGGAGCGGGGGGAGAGATACGCAGTATTTT
>-|TRBV21-1|-|TRBJ2-7
CASSNRLAGGTYEQYF
TGTGCCAGCAGCAATAGGCTAGCGGGAGGTACCTACGAGCAGTACTTC
>-|TRBV5-1|-|TRBJ2-5
CASSPRGASQETQYF
TGCGCCAGCAGCCCACGGGGGGCCTCTCAAGAGACCCAGTACTTC
>-|TRBV7-2|-|TRBJ1-2
CASSLGNWRNTNYGYTF
TGTGCCAGCAGCTTAGGAAATTGGCGGAACACTAACTATGGCTACACCTTC
>-|TRBV11-2|-|TRBJ1-4
CASSPSRGLEEKLFF
TGTGCCAGCAGCCCCTCTAGGGGATTAGAGGAAAAACTGTTTTTT
>TRBD1|TRBV30|-|TRBJ2-5
CAWSVIGGQETQYF
TGTGCCTGGAGTGTAATAGGGGGCCAGGAGACCCAGTACTTC
>-|TRBV19|-|TRBJ1-5
CASSLGAGMQPQHF
TGTGCCAGTAGTCTGGGCGCAGGGATGCAGCCCCAGCATTTT
>-|TRBV6-5|-|TRBJ1-1
CASSLNLNTEAFF
TGTGCCAGCAGTTTAAACTTGAACACTGAAGCTTTCTTT
>-|TRBV7-2|-|TRBJ2-5
CASSSTVQETQYF
TGTGCCAGCAGCTCGACAGTACAAGAGACCCAGTACTTC
>-|TRBV5-6|-|TRBJ2-1
CGGHEQFF
TGTGGGGGCCATGAGCAGTTCTTC
>TRBD1|TRBV18|-|TRBJ1-1
CASSAGQGSTEAFF
TGTGCCAGCTCAGCGGGACAGGGGAGCACTGAAGCTTTCTTT
>TRBD1|TRBV11-1|-|TRBJ2-1
CASSLLGQGHYNEQFF
TGTGCCAGCAGCTTACTTGGACAGGGTCATTACAATGAGCAGTTCTTC
>-|TRBV11-2|-|TRBJ1-1
CASTLRVTNTEAFF
TGTGCCAGCACCCTCCGGGTTACGAACACTGAAGCTTTCTTT
>TRBD2|TRBV5-6|-|TRBJ2-4
CASSWGGAKNIQYF
TGTGCCAGCAGCTGGGGGGGGGCCAAAAACATTCAGTACTTC
>-|TRBV5-5|once|TRBJ1-4
CASSFRVATNEKLFF
TGTGCCAGCAGCTTTAGAGTTGCAACTAATGAAAAACTGTTTTTT
>-|TRBV5-1|-|TRBJ2-7
CASSLTALDSYEQYF
TGCGCCAGCAGCTTGACAGCACTAGACTCCTACGAGCAGTACTTC